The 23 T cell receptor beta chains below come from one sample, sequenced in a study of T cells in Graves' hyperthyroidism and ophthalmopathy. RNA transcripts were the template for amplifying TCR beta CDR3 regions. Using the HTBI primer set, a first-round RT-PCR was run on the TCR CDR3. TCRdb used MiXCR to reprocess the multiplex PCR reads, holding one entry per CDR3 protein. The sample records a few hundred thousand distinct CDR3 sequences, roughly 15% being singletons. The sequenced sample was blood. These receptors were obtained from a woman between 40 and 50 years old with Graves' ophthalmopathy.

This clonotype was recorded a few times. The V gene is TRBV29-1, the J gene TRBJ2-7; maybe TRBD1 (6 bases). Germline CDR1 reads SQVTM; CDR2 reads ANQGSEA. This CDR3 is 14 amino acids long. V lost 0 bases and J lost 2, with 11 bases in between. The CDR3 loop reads CSVEDQGPPYEQYF. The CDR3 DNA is TGCAGCGTTGAAGATCAGGGGCCCCCCTACGAGCAGTACTTC.

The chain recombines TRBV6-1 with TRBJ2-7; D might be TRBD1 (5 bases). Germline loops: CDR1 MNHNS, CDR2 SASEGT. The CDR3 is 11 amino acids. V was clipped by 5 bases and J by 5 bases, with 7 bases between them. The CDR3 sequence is CASSTGDEQYF. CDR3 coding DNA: TGTGCCAGCAGTACAGGAGACGAGCAGTACTTC.

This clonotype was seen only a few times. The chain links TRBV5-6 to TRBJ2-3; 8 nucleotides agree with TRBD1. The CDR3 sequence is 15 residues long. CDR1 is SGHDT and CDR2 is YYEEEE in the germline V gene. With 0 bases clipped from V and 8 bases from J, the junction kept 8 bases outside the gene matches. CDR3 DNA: TGTGCCAGCAGCTTGGCCCCCCCGGACAGGGTTACGCAGTATTTT. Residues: CASSLAPPDRVTQYF. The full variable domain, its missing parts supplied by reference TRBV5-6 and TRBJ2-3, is DAGVTQSPTHLIKTRGQQVTLRCSPKSGHDTVSWYQQALGQGPQFIFQYYEEEERQRGNFPDRFSGHQFPNYSSELNVNALLLGDSALYLCASSLAPPDRVTQYFGPGTRLTVL.

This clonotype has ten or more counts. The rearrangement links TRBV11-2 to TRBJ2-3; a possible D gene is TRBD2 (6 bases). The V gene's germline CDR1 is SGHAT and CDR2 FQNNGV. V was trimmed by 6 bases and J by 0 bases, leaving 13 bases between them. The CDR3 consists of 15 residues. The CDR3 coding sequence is TGTGCCAGCAGGCCAGGGACTCTCAGCACAGATACGCAGTATTTT. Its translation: CASRPGTLSTDTQYF.

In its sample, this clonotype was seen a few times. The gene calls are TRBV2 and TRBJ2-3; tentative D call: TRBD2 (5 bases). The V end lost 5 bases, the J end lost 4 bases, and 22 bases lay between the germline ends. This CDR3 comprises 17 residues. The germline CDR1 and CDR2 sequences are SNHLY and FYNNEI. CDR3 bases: TGTGCCAGCAGTCAACACCTGAGGGAAGTGAGCGCAGATACGCAGTATTTT. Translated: CASSQHLREVSADTQYF. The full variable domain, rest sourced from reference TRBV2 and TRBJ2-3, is EPEVTQTPSHQVTQMGQEVILRCVPISNHLYFYWYRQILGQKVEFLVSFYNNEISEKSEIFDDQFSVERPDGSNFTLKIRSTKLEDSAMYFCASSQHLREVSADTQYFGPGTRLTVL.

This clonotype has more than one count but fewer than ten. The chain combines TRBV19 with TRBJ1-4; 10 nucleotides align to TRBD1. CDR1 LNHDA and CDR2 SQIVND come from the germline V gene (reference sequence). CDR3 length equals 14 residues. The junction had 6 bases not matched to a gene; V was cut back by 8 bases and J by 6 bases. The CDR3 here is CASHPGQGHEKLFF. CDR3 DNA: TGTGCCAGTCACCCGGGACAGGGGCATGAAAAACTGTTTTTT.

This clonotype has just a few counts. CDR3 protein: CASSDGTGRGNTIYF. The CDR3 DNA reads TGCGCCAGCAGCGACGGGACCGGTCGAGGAAACACCATATATTTT. This sequence joins TRBV4-1 and TRBJ1-3, with a tentative D call TRBD1 (5 bases). Trimming left V 5 bases short and J 4 bases short, with 15 bases between. The CDR3 has 15 residues. In germline, CDR1 is MGHRA, CDR2 YSYEKL.

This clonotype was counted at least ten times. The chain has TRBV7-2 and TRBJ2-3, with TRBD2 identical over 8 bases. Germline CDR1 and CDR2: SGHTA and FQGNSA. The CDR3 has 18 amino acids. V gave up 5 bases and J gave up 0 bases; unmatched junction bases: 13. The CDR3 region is CASSRPSGGPSSTDTQYF. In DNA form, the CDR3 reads TGTGCCAGCAGCCGCCCTTCGGGGGGGCCCTCTAGCACAGATACGCAGTATTTT.

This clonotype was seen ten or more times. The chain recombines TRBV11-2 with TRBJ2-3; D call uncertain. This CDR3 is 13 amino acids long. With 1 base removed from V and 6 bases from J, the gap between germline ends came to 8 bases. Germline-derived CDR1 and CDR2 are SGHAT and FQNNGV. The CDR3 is CASSLGVRDTQYF. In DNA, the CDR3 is TGTGCCAGCAGCTTAGGGGTGAGGGATACGCAGTATTTT.

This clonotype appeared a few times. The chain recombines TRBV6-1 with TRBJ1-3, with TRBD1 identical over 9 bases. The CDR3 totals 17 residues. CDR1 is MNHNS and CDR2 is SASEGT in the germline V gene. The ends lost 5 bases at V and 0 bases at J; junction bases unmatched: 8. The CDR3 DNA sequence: TGTGCCAGCAGTTCCTACGTGGGACAGGGCTCTGGAAACACCATATATTTT. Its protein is CASSSYVGQGSGNTIYF.

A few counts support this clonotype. Here the CDR3 DNA reads TGCAGTGCTAGAGATGCGGGGGATCAGTCGAAAAAACTGTTTTTT. This encodes CSARDAGDQSKKLFF. The chain combines TRBV20-1 with TRBJ1-4; possibly TRBD1 for D (5 bases). Germline loops: CDR1 DFQATT, CDR2 SNEGSKA (reference sequence). The length of the CDR3 is 15 residues. V lost 0 bases, J lost 9 bases, and 17 bases lay in between.

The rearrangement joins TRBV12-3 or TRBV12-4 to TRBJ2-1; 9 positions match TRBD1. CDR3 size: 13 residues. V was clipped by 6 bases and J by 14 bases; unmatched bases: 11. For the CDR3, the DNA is TGTGCCAGCAGCAACCTTCGGGACAGGGCGAAGTTCTTC. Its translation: CASSNLRDRAKFF.

The CDR3 loop reads CASTWTGENIQYF. In nucleotides, the CDR3 is TGTGCCAGCACCTGGACAGGGGAAAACATTCAGTACTTC. The chain is built from TRBV2 and TRBJ2-4; 9 positions agree with TRBD1. V was pared by 7 bases and J by 5 bases, with 3 bases of the junction left unmatched. Germline V gene sequence: CDR1 SNHLY, CDR2 FYNNEI. The CDR3 is made up of 13 amino acids.

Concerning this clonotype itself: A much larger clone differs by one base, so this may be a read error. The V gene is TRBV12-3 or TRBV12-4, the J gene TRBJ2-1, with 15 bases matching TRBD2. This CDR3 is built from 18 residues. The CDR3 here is CASGFPTGLAGGGDEQFF. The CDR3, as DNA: TGTGCCAGCGGTTTCCCCACCGGACTAGCGGGGGGGGGGGATGAGCAGTTCTTC.

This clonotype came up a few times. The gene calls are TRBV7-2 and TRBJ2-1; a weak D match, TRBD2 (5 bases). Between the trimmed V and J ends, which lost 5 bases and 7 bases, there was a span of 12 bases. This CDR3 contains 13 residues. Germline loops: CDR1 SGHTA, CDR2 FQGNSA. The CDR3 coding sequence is TGTGCCAGCAGCCCAGCGAGGGTGAATGAGCAGTTCTTC. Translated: CASSPARVNEQFF.

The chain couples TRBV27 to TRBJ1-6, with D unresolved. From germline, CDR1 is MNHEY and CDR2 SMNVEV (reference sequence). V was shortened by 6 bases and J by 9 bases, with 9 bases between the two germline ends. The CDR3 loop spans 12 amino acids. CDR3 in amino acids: CASRLNSSPLHF. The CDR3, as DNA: TGTGCCAGCAGACTCAACAGTTCACCCCTCCACTTT.

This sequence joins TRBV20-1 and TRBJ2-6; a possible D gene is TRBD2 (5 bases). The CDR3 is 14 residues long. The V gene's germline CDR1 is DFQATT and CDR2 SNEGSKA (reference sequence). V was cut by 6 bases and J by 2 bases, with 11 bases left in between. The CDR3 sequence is CSALTSTGANVLTF. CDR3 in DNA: TGCAGTGCACTCACTAGTACTGGGGCCAACGTCCTGACTTTC.

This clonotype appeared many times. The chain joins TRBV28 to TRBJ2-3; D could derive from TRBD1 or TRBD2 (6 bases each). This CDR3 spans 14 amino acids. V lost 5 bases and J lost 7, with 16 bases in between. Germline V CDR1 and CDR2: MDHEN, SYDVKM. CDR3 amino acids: CASSRGGPPNTQYF. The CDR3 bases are TGTGCCAGCAGTCGAGGGGGGCCCCCGAATACGCAGTATTTT.

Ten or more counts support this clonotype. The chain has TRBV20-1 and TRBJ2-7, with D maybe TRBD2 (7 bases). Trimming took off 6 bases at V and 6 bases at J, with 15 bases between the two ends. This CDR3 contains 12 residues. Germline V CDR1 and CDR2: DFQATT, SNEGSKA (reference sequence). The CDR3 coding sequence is TGCAGTGCCGCCGGGGGGCGGGGCGAGCAGTACTTC. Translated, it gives CSAAGGRGEQYF.

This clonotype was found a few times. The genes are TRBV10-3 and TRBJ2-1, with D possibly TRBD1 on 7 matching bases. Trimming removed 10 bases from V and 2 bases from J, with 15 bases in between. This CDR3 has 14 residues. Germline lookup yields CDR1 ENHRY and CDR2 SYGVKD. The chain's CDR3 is CATRQGEAYNEQFF. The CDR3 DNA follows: TGTGCCACCAGGCAGGGGGAGGCCTACAATGAGCAGTTCTTC.

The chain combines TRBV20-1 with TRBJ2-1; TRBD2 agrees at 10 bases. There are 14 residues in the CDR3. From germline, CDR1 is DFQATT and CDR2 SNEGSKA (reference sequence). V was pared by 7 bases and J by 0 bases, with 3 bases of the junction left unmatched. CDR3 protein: CSGTSGSSYNEQFF. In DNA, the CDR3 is TGCAGTGGGACTAGCGGAAGCTCCTACAATGAGCAGTTCTTC.

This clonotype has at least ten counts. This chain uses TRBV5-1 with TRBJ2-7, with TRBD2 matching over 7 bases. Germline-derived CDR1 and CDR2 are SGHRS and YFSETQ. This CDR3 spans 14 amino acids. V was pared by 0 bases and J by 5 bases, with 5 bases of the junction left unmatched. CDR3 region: CASSLAAAGDEQYF. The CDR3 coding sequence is TGCGCCAGCAGCTTGGCAGCGGCGGGGGACGAGCAGTACTTC.

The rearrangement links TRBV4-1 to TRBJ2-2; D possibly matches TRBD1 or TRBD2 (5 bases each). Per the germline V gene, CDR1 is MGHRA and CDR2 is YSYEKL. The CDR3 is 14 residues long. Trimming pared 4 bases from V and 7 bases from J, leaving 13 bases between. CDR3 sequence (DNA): TGCGCCAGCAGCCCCCTCATGAGGGGCGGGGAGCTGTTTTTT. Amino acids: CASSPLMRGGELFF.